This TCR beta chain appears in the sequencing data of a study of T-cell reconstitution after alpha-beta-depleted transplantation in children. Unique molecular identifiers tagged the TCRbeta library. From the PCR reads, TCRdb called clonotypes with MiXCR, one entry per CDR3 protein. The table has a few hundred thousand distinct CDR3 sequences, 10% to 15% seen once; the top ten hold about 2.2%. This CDR3 has 14 residues. After removal of 4 bases from V and 5 bases from J, the junction contained 9 bases not matched to a gene. Germline CDR1 reads GTSNPN; CDR2 reads SVGIG (reference sequence). This clonotype was seen more than once but under ten times.

V usage is TRBV30 and J usage is TRBJ2-5; TRBD1 aligns across 8 bases. The receptor comes from a male patient aged 10 to 17 who had a stem cell transplant for acute myeloid leukemia, so the T cells may come from the graft donor. Sequenced here: PBMCs, mostly from graft donor cells, sampled 360 days after TCRalphabeta/CD19-depleted stem cell transplant. The CDR3 region has the DNA TGTGCCTGGACAGTGCCAGGGGGCGGTGAGACCCAGTACTTC. It specifies CAWTVPGGGETQYF.